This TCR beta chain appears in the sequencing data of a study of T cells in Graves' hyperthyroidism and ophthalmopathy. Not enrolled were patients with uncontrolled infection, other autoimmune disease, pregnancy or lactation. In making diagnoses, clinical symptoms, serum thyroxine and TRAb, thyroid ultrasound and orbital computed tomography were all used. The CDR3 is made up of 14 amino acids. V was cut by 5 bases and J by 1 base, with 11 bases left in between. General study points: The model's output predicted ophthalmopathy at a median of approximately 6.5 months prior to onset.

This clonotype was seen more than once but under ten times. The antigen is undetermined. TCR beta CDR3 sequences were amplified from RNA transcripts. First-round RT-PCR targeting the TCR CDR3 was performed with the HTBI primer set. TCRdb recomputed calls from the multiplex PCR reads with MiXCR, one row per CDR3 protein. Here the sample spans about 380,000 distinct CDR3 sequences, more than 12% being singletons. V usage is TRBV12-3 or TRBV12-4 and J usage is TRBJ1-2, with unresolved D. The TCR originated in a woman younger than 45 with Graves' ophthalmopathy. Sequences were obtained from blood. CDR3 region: CASSPNVFNYGYTF. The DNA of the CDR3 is TGTGCCAGCAGTCCCAACGTATTTAACTATGGCTACACCTTC.